The entry that follows covers one T cell receptor (beta chain) sequence. This specimen comes from a study of CXCR3-negative and CXCR3-positive naive CD8 T cells. With UMI labels, 5' RACE was used to prepare the TRB cDNA libraries. TCRdb derives one entry per CDR3 protein from the 5' RACE reads, leaving out DNA. The sample is made up of 100,000 to 150,000 distinct CDR3 sequences, and the top ten hold 0.29% of it. The CDR3 runs to 14 residues. Germline V lookup: CDR1 SQVTM, CDR2 ANQGSEA. Cells classed as naive CD8+ T cells were CD45RO-CCR7+CD27+CD95-. The rearrangement uses TRBV29-1 and TRBJ1-1. The receptor's source is a human donor in good health. Some clones in this sample may be carry-over from other donors' samples. The source material was naive CXCR3- CD8+ T cells from blood. The subset: CD45RO-CCR7+CD27+CD95- naive CD8+ T cells lacking CXCR3 (TNR3-). CDR3: CSVDGGRMNTEAFF.